The 12 T cell receptor delta chains in this list originate from one sample, sequenced in a study of gamma-delta T cells after stem cell transplantation. TCRdb re-identified clones in the RT-PCR reads via CATT. The repertoire holds a few thousand delta-chain clones, roughly 3.1% seen once, with around 53% in the top ten. Material for sequencing was gamma-delta T cells. These receptors were obtained from a human donor. It is not recorded whose cells these are; they may come from a transplant donor.

This clone was observed once. A far larger clone is one base from this, pointing to a likely read error. The chain recombines TRDV1 with TRDJ1; D is perhaps TRDD2 (8 bases). Germline V gene data show CDR1 as TSWWSYY and CDR2 as QGS. This CDR3 has 29 residues. This CDR3 is CALGELGFFLRPPGGWMGVGTSYTEKLIF. DNA for the CDR3: TGTGCTCTTGGGGAACTGGGTTTCTTCCTAAGGCCGCCTGGGGGCTGGATGGGAGTAGGTACTTCCTACACCGAAAAACTCATCTTT.

Concerning this clone: A much larger clone differs from this one at a single base, so this may be a read error. This same CDR3 is encoded by further DNA sequences in the sample. The chain links TRDV2 to TRDJ1, with TRDD3 as a possible D gene (6 bases). Germline CDR1 reads GEAIGNYY; CDR2 reads EKD. The CDR3 length is 16 residues. The ends were cut back, 0 bases at V and 0 bases at J, with 13 bases in the middle. The CDR3 here is CACDTLLGGHTDKLIF. In DNA form, the CDR3 reads TGTGCCTGTGACACCCTACTGGGAGGACACACCGATAAACTCATCTTT.

As for this clone: A much larger clone is a single base away; this may be a read error. The V and J genes are TRDV2 and TRDJ1; 9 bases match TRDD3. From germline, CDR1 is GEAIGNYY and CDR2 EKD. V was clipped by 0 bases and J by 7 bases; unmatched bases: 5. This CDR3 contains 14 residues. The CDR3 protein is CACDTSLGDLKLIF. The CDR3 coding sequence is TGTGCCTGTGACACCTCACTGGGGGACCTTAAACTCATCTTT.

By share of the sample, this clone is medium-sized. The rearrangement uses TRDV2 and TRDJ1, with 7 positions matching TRDD3. Germline loops: CDR1 GEAIGNYY, CDR2 EKD. This CDR3 has 15 amino acids. V was pared by 3 bases and J by 2 bases, with 8 bases of the junction left unmatched. In DNA form, the CDR3 reads TGTGCCTGTGACCCTGTACTGGGGCCGACCGATAAACTCATCTTT. Its protein product is CACDPVLGPTDKLIF.

This clone was seen a handful of times. The translation of this DNA and the TCRdb protein of a much larger clone differ at residue 9, probably owing to a read error; the protein shown here is translated from the DNA. The V call is TRDV2, the J call TRDJ1, with no clear D. Germline V gene sequence: CDR1 GEAIGNYY, CDR2 EKD. The CDR3 contains 15 residues. Trimming stripped 0 bases from V and 1 base from J, with 11 bases between. The CDR3 bases are TGTGCCTGTGACACCCTCCAAGGGTTCACCGATAAACTCATCTTT. It encodes CACDTLQGFTDKLIF.

This clone was seen a handful of times. The TCRdb protein comes from a much larger clone and disagrees with this DNA's translation at residue 11, likely due to a read error; the protein given here is derived from the DNA. The genes are TRDV2 and TRDJ1; D is perhaps TRDD3 (5 bases). CDR3 length: 15 amino acids. Germline CDR1 reads GEAIGNYY; CDR2 reads EKD. Trimming took 6 bases from V and 8 from J, leaving 24 bases between them. This CDR3 reads CACLNLLENREKLIF. The CDR3 DNA reads TGTGCCTGTCTAAATTTACTGGAGAACCGCGAGAAACTCATCTTT.

Sample share makes this clone medium-sized (0.01 to 0.1%). The gene calls are TRDV2 and TRDJ1; 13 bases line up with TRDD3. Germline values: CDR1 GEAIGNYY, CDR2 EKD. Trimming took 0 bases from V and 5 from J; bases not matched to a gene: 11. CDR3 length: 18 amino acids. Written as DNA, the CDR3 is TGTGCCTGTGACACCGTTAAACTGGGGGATACGACCAGAGATAAACTCATCTTT. It specifies CACDTVKLGDTTRDKLIF.

The chain combines TRDV2 with TRDJ1; 9 nucleotides agree with TRDD3. The CDR3 has 19 amino acids. The germline gives CDR1 GEAIGNYY, CDR2 EKD. J lost 3 bases, V lost 2 bases, and 18 bases had no gene match. The DNA of the CDR3 is TGTGCCTGTGACATCCTCCCAAACGATTCGGGGGATACCCCCGATAAACTCATCTTT. Its translation: CACDILPNDSGDTPDKLIF.

This clone has a handful of counts. This sequence joins TRDV1 and TRDJ1; 8 bases align to TRDD3. The length of the CDR3 is 24 residues. The ends lost 3 bases at V and 0 bases at J; junction bases unmatched: 30. Germline V gene lookup returns CDR1 TSWWSYY and CDR2 QGS. The CDR3 region has the DNA TGTGCTCTTGGGGACGCCTCGACGCCTACAAATCTCGTGTGGGGGATCCTTAACACCGATAAACTCATCTTT. This encodes CALGDASTPTNLVWGILNTDKLIF.

This clone is classed as medium-sized. This chain connects TRDV2 to TRDJ1, with D perhaps TRDD2 (5 bases). The ends were cut back, 4 bases at V and 1 base at J, with 12 bases in the middle. The CDR3 covers 14 residues. Germline CDR1 reads GEAIGNYY; CDR2 reads EKD. Here the CDR3 reads CACDFLGPTDKLIF. The CDR3 DNA follows: TGTGCCTGTGATTTCCTCGGGCCCACCGATAAACTCATCTTT.

Relative to its sample, this clone is medium-sized (0.01 to 0.1%). Its ends do not fully match the called genes, so a read error is possible. The V gene is TRDV2, the J gene TRDJ3; TRDD3 aligns across 8 bases. The CDR3 runs 19 residues. Germline assignment: CDR1 GEAIGNYY and CDR2 EKD. CDR3 in DNA: TGTGCCTGTGACACCGCTGGGGGAACGAGCTCCCGGGACACCCGACAGATGTTTTTC. Translating it yields CACDTAGGTSSRDTRQMFF.

This clone came up a few times. Other DNA variants within this sample encode the same CDR3. This chain links TRDV2 with TRDJ1; the D gene is possibly TRDD3 (5 bases). The CDR3 is 18 residues long. Trimming took off 1 base at V and 2 bases at J, with 22 bases between the two ends. Per the germline V gene, CDR1 is GEAIGNYY and CDR2 is EKD. CDR3 coding DNA: TGTGCCTGTGACACTGTAACCCGGTACCCTGGGAAAACCGATAAACTCATCTTT. Translating it yields CACDTVTRYPGKTDKLIF.